This TCR beta chain originates from a study of shared clonotypes between healthy human individuals. Study in general: Each donor's CD8 memory used one plate, CD8 naive two, each CD4 subset three.

CDR1 and CDR2 (germline): SGHKS, YYEKEE (reference sequence). V lost 0 bases to trimming and J lost 8 bases; unmatched junction nucleotides: 8. This CDR3 is 15 amino acids long. TCRdb's copy holds only in-frame clones and misses some; the assay was immunoSEQ multiplex PCR. The repertoire holds about 2.4 million clones, with 80% to 95% as singletons. J is TRBJ2-1 and V is TRBV5-5; 7 bases align to TRBD2. The sequenced sample was naive CD4+ T cells from PBMCs. Subset of the sample: CD45RA+ positively selected. This receptor was taken from a man aged 18 to 30 in good health. Some clones in this sample may be carry-over from other donors' samples. The CDR3 DNA follows: TGTGCCAGCAGCTTGGGGACTAGGGGAGGCGATGAGCAGTTCTTC. Its protein is CASSLGTRGGDEQFF.